Here is one T cell receptor beta chain with its context. V lost 6 bases and J lost 5, with 10 bases in between. Looked up from germline, CDR1 is MNHEY and CDR2 is SVGAGI. This CDR3 contains 13 residues. The sample belongs to a study of blood T cell repertoires in COVID-19. On the study more broadly: From T cells, B-cell-depleted T cells, or PBMCs came the material, which was cDNA or gDNA.

TCRdb's copy holds only in-frame clones and misses some; the assay was immunoSEQ multiplex PCR. The sample consists of approximately 150,000 clones, 80% to 90% of them appearing once. V gene TRBV6-5 combines with J gene TRBJ2-2; D is perhaps TRBD1 (6 bases). This TCR was recovered from a woman older than 75 with COVID-19, enrolled during active disease. The sample comprised peripheral blood. The DNA for the CDR3 is TGTGCCAGCAGACCCAGGGGAACCGGGGAGCTGTTTTTT. Its translation: CASRPRGTGELFF.